In its sample, the clone carrying this TCR beta chain was seen once. Antigen specificity is unknown. The source of the sample is a study of siplizumab effects on memory and regulatory T cells. CDR1 and CDR2 (germline): MNHNY, SVGAGI (reference sequence). The germline V and J ends were trimmed by 6 bases and 7 bases, with 19 bases remaining between them. The CDR3 has 14 residues. Sequencing of each sample assayed roughly 10^5 TCR templates. This table comes from immunoSEQ multiplex PCR, and its TCRdb copy is limited to in-frame clones, with some not included. Of 87,000 or so clones in the sample, approximately 95% are singletons; the top ten hold roughly 0.29%. Study-level points and caveats: Siplizumab brought about a significant reduction in alloreactive sequences traceable to unstimulated CD4+ memory cells. Among alloreactive clones, only a minor fraction mapped to unstimulated subsets. Left unconfirmed was the suppressive function of proliferating Tregs from siplizumab cultures.

Source material: non-Treg CD4+ T cells sorted from blood. The TCR originated in a human donor in good health. The gene calls are TRBV6-6 and TRBJ2-7; D call uncertain. CDR3: CASRPRTLLWEQYF. The CDR3 DNA follows: TGTGCCAGCAGACCCCGGACCCTTCTGTGGGAGCAGTACTTC.